This T cell receptor beta chain emerged from a study of human T cells and chemical hapten exposure. Whole-study context: Sensitization applied 2% DPC to around 2 cm by around 2 cm of upper inner arm skin. Readings were taken at 6 days from patch tests that had applied 0.01% DPC to the upper back. Enrolled patients were predominantly female and had alopecia areata, totalis or universalis.

Time point in this sample: pre-sensitization, week 0. Treatment reported: therapeutic diphenylcyclopropenone sensitization with weekly scalp DPC. In its sample, this clonotype was seen a few times. The CDR3 is 17 residues long. Germline V gene data show CDR1 as SGHTA and CDR2 as FQGNSA. Trimming shortened V by 2 bases and J by 0 bases, and 14 bases separated the two germline ends. TCRdb redid the calling of the RACE reads with MiXCR, one entry per CDR3 protein. This sample has approximately 320,000 distinct CDR3 sequences, with about 5% found just once. This chain uses TRBV7-2 with TRBJ1-3, with D unresolved. The receptor was derived from a woman in her late teens or twenties with alopecia areata. Some clones in this sample may be carry-over from other donors' samples. Here the sequenced sample was whole blood, taken in connection with sensitization to the hapten diphenylcyclopropenone (DPC). The CDR3 sequence is CASSLTVWASSGNTIYF. The CDR3 region has the DNA TGTGCCAGCAGCTTAACGGTGTGGGCAAGCTCTGGAAACACCATATATTTT. Supplemented by reference TRBV7-2 and TRBJ1-3, the full variable domain reads GAGVSQSPSNKVTEKGKDVELRCDPISGHTALYWYRQSLGQGLEFLIYFQGNSAPDKSGLPSDRFSAERTGGSVSTLTIQRTQQEDSAVYLCASSLTVWASSGNTIYFGEGSWLTVV.